The next 24 T cell receptor beta chains were all read from a single sample in a study of T cells in Graves' hyperthyroidism and ophthalmopathy. RNA transcripts gave rise to amplified TCR beta CDR3 regions. TCR CDR3 regions were first amplified by RT-PCR with HTBI primers. One entry per CDR3 protein, called by TCRdb with MiXCR from the multiplex PCR reads. The data show under 700,000 distinct CDR3 sequences, roughly a sixth seen once. Source material: blood. Every receptor here comes from a woman between 18 and 30 years old with Graves' hyperthyroidism.

The sample holds a few counts of this clonotype. The chain recombines TRBV12-3 or TRBV12-4 with TRBJ2-2; TRBD2 aligns across 7 bases. V trimming: 7 bases; J trimming: 1 base; junction bases outside the gene matches: 9. The CDR3 has 16 residues. CDR3 sequence: CASTAGPEGNTGELFF. CDR3 bases: TGTGCCAGCACAGCGGGGCCCGAAGGGAACACCGGGGAGCTGTTTTTT.

The CDR3: CATSDPQRTGSGADTQYF. CDR3 nucleotide sequence: TGTGCCACCAGTGATCCGCAGAGGACCGGGAGCGGCGCAGATACGCAGTATTTT. The chain is built from TRBV24-1 and TRBJ2-3; TRBD2 is a possible D gene (6 bases). V was shortened by 3 bases and J by 4 bases, with 22 bases between the two germline ends. Germline loops: CDR1 KGHDR, CDR2 SFDVKD. CDR3 size: 18 residues.

This clonotype was seen at least ten times. The chain employs TRBV6-1 and TRBJ2-1; either TRBD1 or TRBD2 may fit D (5 bases each). Trimming shortened V by 7 bases and J by 1 base, and 14 bases separated the two germline ends. This CDR3 region has 15 residues. Germline loops: CDR1 MNHNS, CDR2 SASEGT. The CDR3: CASTGAVGSYNEQFF. The CDR3 bases are TGTGCCAGCACCGGGGCTGTAGGGTCCTACAATGAGCAGTTCTTC.

The gene calls are TRBV6-4 and TRBJ2-3, with 11 bases identical to TRBD2. V shed 2 bases, J shed 0 bases, and the junction held 13 bases outside the gene matches. This CDR3 region has 20 residues. From germline, CDR1 is MRHNA and CDR2 SNTAGT. CDR3 sequence (DNA): TGTGCCAGCAGTGACGCCGCAAGACTAGCGGGGATATCTAGCACAGATACGCAGTATTTT. It encodes CASSDAARLAGISSTDTQYF.

Many counts were recorded for this clonotype. The V call is TRBV20-1, the J call TRBJ2-3; D is perhaps TRBD2 (5 bases). The CDR3 covers 15 residues. Germline-derived CDR1 and CDR2 are DFQATT and SNEGSKA (reference sequence). V was shortened by 0 bases and J by 2 bases, with 12 bases between the two germline ends. CDR3 nucleotides: TGCAGTGCTAGAGATGGGGAGCGGCTCACAGATACGCAGTATTTT. It yields the protein CSARDGERLTDTQYF.

The chain joins TRBV3-1 to TRBJ2-5; D call uncertain. Trimming shortened V by 1 base and J by 4 bases, and 4 bases separated the two germline ends. The CDR3 contains 12 residues. Germline lookup yields CDR1 LGHDT and CDR2 YNNKEL (reference sequence). CDR3 in DNA: TGTGCCAGCAGCCAAGCTACAGAGACCCAGTACTTC. This codes for CASSQATETQYF.

This clonotype showed up many times. The rearrangement joins TRBV6-5 to TRBJ2-3; D ambiguous. CDR1 is MNHEY and CDR2 is SVGAGI in the germline V gene. The CDR3 covers 16 residues. V was clipped by 0 bases and J by 0 bases, with 10 bases between them. The CDR3 DNA reads as TGTGCCAGCAGTTACTCGCCCGCTACTAGCACAGATACGCAGTATTTT. Its protein is CASSYSPATSTDTQYF.

This clonotype showed up many times. The chain couples TRBV12-3 or TRBV12-4 to TRBJ2-7; 11 bases fit TRBD1. V shed 4 bases, J shed 6 bases, and the junction held 8 bases outside the gene matches. The CDR3 contains 15 residues. DNA of the CDR3: TGTGCCAGCAGTTCCAACCGGGACAGGGGGTTCGAGCAGTACTTC. Translation gives CASSSNRDRGFEQYF.

This clonotype was recorded at least ten times. V and J are TRBV20-1 and TRBJ1-5; D is perhaps TRBD1 (5 bases). Germline V lookup: CDR1 DFQATT, CDR2 SNEGSKA (reference sequence). The CDR3 runs to 16 residues. Trimming took 5 bases from V and 2 from J, leaving 19 bases between them. The DNA for the CDR3 is TGCAGTGCTTATCCCTGGGGAACGGGGGGCAATCAGCCCCAGCATTTT. Encoded protein: CSAYPWGTGGNQPQHF.

The V and J genes are TRBV28 and TRBJ2-1; D is unclear. Trimming removed 8 bases at V and 4 bases at J, with 6 bases between. This CDR3 contains 11 residues. The germline V gene encodes CDR1 MDHEN and CDR2 SYDVKM. DNA for the CDR3: TGTGCCAGCCAAAATTACAATGAGCAGTTCTTC. Its translation: CASQNYNEQFF.

This clonotype was detected ten times or more. The chain has TRBV7-6 and TRBJ2-1, with 15 bases matching TRBD2. The germline CDR1 and CDR2 sequences are SGHVS and FNYEAQ. V was clipped by 1 base and J by 8 bases; unmatched bases: 12. The CDR3 has 19 amino acids. This chain's CDR3 is CASSLVGTSGRKVLDEQFF. DNA of the CDR3: TGTGCCAGCAGCTTAGTAGGGACTAGCGGGAGGAAGGTTTTGGATGAGCAGTTCTTC.

This clonotype has a count of ten or more. The chain uses TRBV5-1 and TRBJ2-1, with 8 bases that match TRBD2. The CDR3 extends over 13 amino acids. V was pared by 0 bases and J by 11 bases, with 4 bases of the junction left unmatched. Germline loops: CDR1 SGHRS, CDR2 YFSETQ. The CDR3 loop is CASSLEGGRKQFF. The CDR3 DNA sequence: TGCGCCAGCAGCTTGGAGGGCGGGAGGAAGCAGTTCTTC.

The chain employs TRBV29-1 and TRBJ2-3; D is possibly TRBD1 (5 bases). There are 16 residues in the CDR3. Looked up from germline, CDR1 is SQVTM and CDR2 is ANQGSEA. V lost 3 bases, J lost 2 bases, and 18 bases lay in between. The CDR3 DNA reads TGCAGCGTTGAGCTGGGGCCTGACGGCAACACAGATACGCAGTATTTT. Its protein is CSVELGPDGNTDTQYF.

This clonotype was counted a few times. The V and J genes are TRBV6-1 and TRBJ2-1, with a weak D call TRBD2 (5 bases). The V end lost 4 bases, the J end lost 12 bases, and 13 bases lay between the germline ends. This CDR3 contains 12 residues. Germline V CDR1 and CDR2: MNHNS, SASEGT. The CDR3 DNA reads TGTGCCAGCAGTGCCTCTAGCATGCGGCAGTTCTTC. It encodes CASSASSMRQFF.

The V and J genes are TRBV19 and TRBJ2-5; TRBD2 is a possible D gene (5 bases). The CDR3 spans 13 residues. The ends were cut back, 2 bases at V and 7 bases at J, with 11 bases in the middle. Looked up from germline, CDR1 is LNHDA and CDR2 is SQIVND (reference sequence). The DNA for the CDR3 is TGTGCCAGTAGTATAACCCCTGGAGGGACCCAGTACTTC. It encodes CASSITPGGTQYF.

This clonotype was found many times. This chain links TRBV20-1 with TRBJ2-3; 13 nucleotides match TRBD2. Germline lookup yields CDR1 DFQATT and CDR2 SNEGSKA (reference sequence). CDR3 size: 17 residues. The V and J ends lost 0 bases and 2 bases, in that order; junction bases with no gene match: 5. The CDR3 loop is CSARDGGLAGHTDTQYF. Here the CDR3 DNA reads TGCAGTGCTAGAGATGGGGGACTAGCGGGACACACAGATACGCAGTATTTT.

The chain is built from TRBV6-5 and TRBJ1-1; no clear D. Germline V gene data show CDR1 as MNHEY and CDR2 as SVGAGI. Trimming took off 0 bases at V and 10 bases at J, with 12 bases between the two ends. The CDR3 consists of 13 residues. This CDR3 is CASSYSVSAPAFF. The DNA of the CDR3 is TGTGCCAGCAGTTACTCCGTATCCGCGCCAGCTTTCTTT.

The V and J genes are TRBV25-1 and TRBJ2-5; TRBD2 matches at 8 bases. CDR3 length: 17 residues. Germline trimming cut 3 bases from V and 2 bases from J; bases unmatched to any gene: 11. Germline CDR1 reads MGHDK; CDR2 reads SYGVNS. The chain's CDR3 is CASSELGGAGGQETQYF. CDR3 coding DNA: TGTGCCAGCAGTGAGCTGGGGGGGGCGGGGGGACAAGAGACCCAGTACTTC.

This chain connects TRBV24-1 to TRBJ2-1; D not resolved. Trimming pared 4 bases from V and 4 bases from J, leaving 4 bases between. Germline CDR1 reads KGHDR; CDR2 reads SFDVKD. The CDR3 extends over 12 amino acids. Written as DNA, the CDR3 is TGTGCCACCAGTGACCGTTACAATGAGCAGTTCTTC. Its protein is CATSDRYNEQFF.

This clonotype showed up many times. This chain uses TRBV20-1 with TRBJ1-1; D is uncertain. The CDR3 consists of 11 residues. The germline gives CDR1 DFQATT, CDR2 SNEGSKA (reference sequence). Trimming shortened V by 8 bases and J by 6 bases, and 13 bases separated the two germline ends. Here the CDR3 reads CSPEWAPEAFF. In DNA, the CDR3 is TGCAGTCCCGAGTGGGCCCCTGAAGCTTTCTTT.

Regarding this clonotype: This may arise from a read error, as a much more abundant clone is one base away. The chain recombines TRBV28 with TRBJ1-5; D gene unclear. CDR1 is MDHEN and CDR2 is SYDVKM in the germline V gene. The CDR3 runs 15 residues. The CDR3 loop is CTSSLSGNVNQPQHF. CDR3 nucleotides: TGTACCAGCAGTTTATCTGGGAATGTGAATCAGCCCCAGCATTTT.

There are a few counts of this clonotype. The rearrangement joins TRBV20-1 to TRBJ2-5, with 10 bases identical to TRBD2. CDR1 and CDR2 (germline): DFQATT, SNEGSKA (reference sequence). Losses at the gene ends were 3 bases for V and 3 bases for J; bases not matched to a gene: 7. The CDR3 runs 15 residues. Here the CDR3 reads CSASGSSGREETQYF. DNA of the CDR3: TGCAGTGCTAGTGGGTCGAGCGGGAGGGAAGAGACCCAGTACTTC.

This chain joins TRBV25-1 and TRBJ2-5; perhaps TRBD1 as D (5 bases). The CDR3 loop spans 12 amino acids. Trimming pared 9 bases from V and 2 bases from J, leaving 10 bases between. CDR1 is MGHDK, CDR2 SYGVNS, per germline. Here the CDR3 reads CASRQTQETQYF. CDR3 coding DNA: TGTGCCAGTCGACAGACGCAAGAGACCCAGTACTTC. Variable domain in full (rest from reference TRBV25-1 and TRBJ2-5): EADIYQTPRYLVIGTGKKITLECSQTMGHDKMYWYQQDPGMELHLIHYSYGVNSTEKGDLSSESTVSRIRTEHFPLTLESARPSHTSQYLCASRQTQETQYFGPGTRLLVL.

The V gene is TRBV6-1, the J gene TRBJ2-6; TRBD1 agrees at 8 bases. The CDR3 runs to 18 residues. CDR1 is MNHNS, CDR2 SASEGT, per germline. V shed 5 bases, J shed 4 bases, and the junction held 13 bases outside the gene matches. CDR3 nucleotide sequence: TGTGCCAGCAGTCGGATCCCTGGACAGGGAACAGGGGCCAACGTCCTGACTTTC. As protein: CASSRIPGQGTGANVLTF.